The 14 T cell receptor beta chains reported below all come from one sample, sequenced in a study of tumor-infiltrating lymphocytes in oesophageal squamous cell carcinoma. From the PCR reads, TCRdb called clonotypes with MiXCR, one entry per CDR3 protein. The sample has just over 20,000 distinct CDR3 sequences, 36% seen once. The specimen sequenced was esophageal tumor tissue. The receptors were sampled from a male donor with esophageal squamous cell carcinoma.

The V call is TRBV10-3, the J call TRBJ2-5; TRBD1 agrees at 9 bases. CDR1 ENHRY and CDR2 SYGVKD come from the germline V gene. CDR3 length equals 17 residues. Trimming removed 4 bases from V and 3 bases from J; junction bases left unmatched: 12. CDR3 residues: CAISVSQGAGLKETQYF. CDR3 DNA sequence: TGTGCCATCAGTGTTTCACAGGGGGCAGGGTTAAAAGAGACCCAGTACTTC.

This clonotype has only one observation. The rearrangement uses TRBV9 and TRBJ1-2; 7 bases align to TRBD1. Germline CDR1 reads SGDLS; CDR2 reads YYNGEE. The CDR3 has 15 residues. V lost 2 bases, J lost 3 bases, and 7 bases stayed unmatched. In nucleotides, the CDR3 is TGTGCCAGCAGCGTTGCTGGAGGGGGCGACTATGGCTACACCTTC. Translating it yields CASSVAGGGDYGYTF.

This clonotype was observed a handful of times. Since a much larger clone is just one base distant, this may be a read error. The chain is built from TRBV18 and TRBJ2-7; D is unclear. CDR3 size: 11 residues. V dropped 2 bases and J dropped 7 bases, with 6 bases sitting between them. Germline CDR1 KGHSH, CDR2 LQKENI. DNA for the CDR3: TGTGCCAGCTCACCAGACAATGAGCAGTACTTC. Translation: CASSPDNEQYF.

This clonotype has a handful of counts. V is TRBV7-6 and J is TRBJ2-1, with TRBD2 matching over 13 bases. The J call is uncertain, as TRBJ2-7 better fits the DNA end. Germline V CDR1 and CDR2: SGHVS, FNYEAQ. This CDR3 comprises 16 residues. The CDR3 coding sequence is TGTGCCAGCAGCTCGAGACTAGCGGGAGGCGTCGACGAGCAGTACTTC. It codes for CASSSRLAGGVDEQYF.

The chain is built from TRBV3-1 and TRBJ2-7; 8 bases match TRBD2. Matching the DNA end better, TRBJ2-1 makes the J call doubtful. The CDR3 consists of 16 residues. Germline V gene data show CDR1 as LGHDT and CDR2 as YNNKEL (reference sequence). The chain's CDR3 is CASSPDGTRGVDEQFF. The CDR3 DNA sequence: TGTGCCAGCAGCCCCGACGGGACTAGGGGGGTCGATGAGCAGTTCTTC.

This clonotype was counted a single time. The chain combines TRBV28 with TRBJ2-7; TRBD2 matches at 9 bases. The V segment lost 7 bases and the J segment 2 bases; nucleotides outside the gene matches: 9. Germline assignment: CDR1 MDHEN and CDR2 SYDVKM. The CDR3 sequence is 15 residues long. CDR3 residues: CASTMNSGGTYEQYF. The CDR3 DNA sequence: TGTGCCAGCACTATGAATAGCGGGGGTACCTACGAGCAGTACTTC.

By sample share, this clonotype is medium-sized. V is TRBV6-1 and J is TRBJ2-5, with TRBD2 as a possible D gene (6 bases). Germline loops: CDR1 MNHNS, CDR2 SASEGT. Trimming removed 5 bases at V and 4 bases at J, with 17 bases between. The CDR3 sequence is 15 residues long. The CDR3: CASSSEAGGRETQYF. In nucleotides, the CDR3 is TGTGCCAGCAGTAGTGAAGCTGGGGGGAGAGAGACCCAGTACTTC.

The CDR3, as DNA: TGTGCCAGCAGCCCAGGGACTAGCGGGTACGAGCAGTACTTC. This codes for CASSPGTSGYEQYF. The chain recombines TRBV7-2 with TRBJ2-5; 12 positions agree with TRBD2. The DNA end lines up better with TRBJ2-7; the J call may be wrong. Germline CDR1 reads SGHTA; CDR2 reads FQGNSA. The CDR3 sequence is 14 residues long.

This clonotype was found many times. The CDR3 here is CASSYGGPTSYEQYF. CDR3 bases: TGTGCCAGCAGTTATGGGGGGCCCACCTCCTACGAGCAGTACTTC. The chain carries TRBV6-1 and TRBJ2-7; D possibly uses TRBD1 or TRBD2 (6 bases each). Germline V gene sequence: CDR1 MNHNS, CDR2 SASEGT. This CDR3 is 15 amino acids long. V lost 5 bases, J lost 0 bases, and 14 bases lay in between.

The sample holds many counts of this clonotype. This chain connects TRBV2 to TRBJ2-7; D is possibly TRBD2 (5 bases). The CDR3 consists of 14 residues. V was trimmed by 6 bases and J by 6 bases, leaving 18 bases between them. Germline CDR1 and CDR2: SNHLY and FYNNEI. The CDR3: CASSLLEGGSEQYF. Here the CDR3 DNA reads TGTGCCAGCAGCCTCCTAGAGGGTGGCAGCGAGCAGTACTTC.

In this sample, this clonotype turned up many times. This CDR3 fails to terminate in the conserved phenylalanine or tryptophan, so it likely reflects a read error. The DNA is left out, because the CDR3 cannot be placed on it with certainty; the CDR3 is given as TCRdb lists it. CDR3 residues: CASSKTLS. The chain recombines TRBV6-1 with TRBJ2-1. The length of the CDR3 is 8 amino acids, counting both ends. CDR1 and CDR2 from the germline V gene are MNHNS and SASEGT.

The rearrangement joins TRBV5-6 to TRBJ1-1; D is ambiguous. Germline CDR1 and CDR2: SGHDT and YYEEEE. V lost 3 bases and J lost 11, with 17 bases in between. The CDR3 contains 13 residues. CDR3 protein: CASSSFREAPAFF. CDR3 sequence (DNA): TGTGCCAGCAGCTCTTTCCGCGAGGCACCGGCTTTCTTT. Together with reference TRBV5-6 and TRBJ1-1, the CDR3 gives the full variable domain: DAGVTQSPTHLIKTRGQQVTLRCSPKSGHDTVSWYQQALGQGPQFIFQYYEEEERQRGNFPDRFSGHQFPNYSSELNVNALLLGDSALYLCASSSFREAPAFFGQGTRLTVV.

This clonotype is large. The chain recombines TRBV7-6 with TRBJ2-7, with D hard to call. Germline CDR1 and CDR2: SGHVS and FNYEAQ. Trimming stripped 1 base from V and 3 bases from J, with 7 bases between. This CDR3 is built from 13 residues. The CDR3 region has the DNA TGTGCCAGCAGCTTAGTTCTAAGCTACGAGCAGTACTTC. Translation: CASSLVLSYEQYF.

This clonotype was seen only a few times. This could be a read error, since a much larger clone is one nucleotide away. J is TRBJ2-1 and V is TRBV28; D is ambiguous. The last part of the DNA fits TRBJ2-5 better; the J call may be wrong. The germline gives CDR1 MDHEN, CDR2 SYDVKM. CDR3 length: 16 amino acids. CDR3 DNA sequence: TGTGCCAGCGGGTTTGCCGGACGAGCAGGCCAAGTGACCCAGTACTTC. Translation: CASGFAGRAGQVTQYF.